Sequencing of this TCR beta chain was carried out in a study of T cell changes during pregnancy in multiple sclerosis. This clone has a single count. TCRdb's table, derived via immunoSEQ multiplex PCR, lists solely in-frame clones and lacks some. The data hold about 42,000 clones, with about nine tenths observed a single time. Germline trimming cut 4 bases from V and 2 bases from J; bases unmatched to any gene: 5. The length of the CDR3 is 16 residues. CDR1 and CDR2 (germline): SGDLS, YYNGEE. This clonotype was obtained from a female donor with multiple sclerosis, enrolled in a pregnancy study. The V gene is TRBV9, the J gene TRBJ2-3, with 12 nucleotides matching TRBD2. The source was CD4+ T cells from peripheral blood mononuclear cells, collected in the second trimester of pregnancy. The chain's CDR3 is CASSPRTSGNTDTQYF. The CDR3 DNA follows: TGTGCCAGCAGCCCCCGGACTAGCGGGAACACAGATACGCAGTATTTT.